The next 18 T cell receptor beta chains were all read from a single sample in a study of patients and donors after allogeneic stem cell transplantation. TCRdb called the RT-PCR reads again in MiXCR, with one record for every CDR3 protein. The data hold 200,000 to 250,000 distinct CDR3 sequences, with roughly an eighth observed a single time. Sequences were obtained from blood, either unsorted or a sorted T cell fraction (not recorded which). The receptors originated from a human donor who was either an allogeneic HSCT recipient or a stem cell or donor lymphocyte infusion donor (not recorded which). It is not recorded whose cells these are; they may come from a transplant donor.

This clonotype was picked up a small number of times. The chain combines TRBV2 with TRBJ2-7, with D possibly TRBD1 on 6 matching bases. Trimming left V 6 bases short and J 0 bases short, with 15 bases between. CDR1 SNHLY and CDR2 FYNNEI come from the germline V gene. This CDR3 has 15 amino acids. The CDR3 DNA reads TGTGCCAGCAGACGAGGACAGCTGATCTCCTACGAGCAGTACTTC. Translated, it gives CASRRGQLISYEQYF.

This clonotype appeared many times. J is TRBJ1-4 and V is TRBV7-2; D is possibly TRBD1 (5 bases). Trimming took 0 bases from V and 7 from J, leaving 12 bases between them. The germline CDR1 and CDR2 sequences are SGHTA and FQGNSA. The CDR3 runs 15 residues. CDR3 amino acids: CASSLAQGGVEKLFF. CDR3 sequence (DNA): TGTGCCAGCAGCTTAGCCCAGGGCGGAGTTGAAAAACTGTTTTTT. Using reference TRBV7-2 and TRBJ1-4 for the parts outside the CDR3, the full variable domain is GAGVSQSPSNKVTEKGKDVELRCDPISGHTALYWYRQSLGQGLEFLIYFQGNSAPDKSGLPSDRFSAERTGGSVSTLTIQRTQQEDSAVYLCASSLAQGGVEKLFFGSGTQLSVL.

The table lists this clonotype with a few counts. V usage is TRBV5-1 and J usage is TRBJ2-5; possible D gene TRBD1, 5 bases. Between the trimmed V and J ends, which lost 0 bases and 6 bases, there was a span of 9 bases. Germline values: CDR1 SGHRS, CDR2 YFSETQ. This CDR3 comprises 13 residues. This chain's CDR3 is CASSLGDRKTQYF. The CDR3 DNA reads TGCGCCAGCAGCTTGGGAGACAGAAAGACCCAGTACTTC.

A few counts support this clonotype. The CDR3 DNA reads as TGTGCCAGCAGCCCGCCCCGGGACAGGACCGAGCAGTACTTC. Protein: CASSPPRDRTEQYF. The chain has TRBV11-2 and TRBJ2-7, with 8 bases that match TRBD1. Germline V gives CDR1 SGHAT, CDR2 FQNNGV. Trimming took 5 bases from V and 6 from J; bases not matched to a gene: 9. CDR3 size: 14 residues.

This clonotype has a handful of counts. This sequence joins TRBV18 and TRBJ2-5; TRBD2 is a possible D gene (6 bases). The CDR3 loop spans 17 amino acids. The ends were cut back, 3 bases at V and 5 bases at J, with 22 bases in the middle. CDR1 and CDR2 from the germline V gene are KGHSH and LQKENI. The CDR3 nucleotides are TGTGCCAGCTCACCGAGCGATAGGGACTTTTACTTGGAGACCCAGTACTTC. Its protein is CASSPSDRDFYLETQYF.

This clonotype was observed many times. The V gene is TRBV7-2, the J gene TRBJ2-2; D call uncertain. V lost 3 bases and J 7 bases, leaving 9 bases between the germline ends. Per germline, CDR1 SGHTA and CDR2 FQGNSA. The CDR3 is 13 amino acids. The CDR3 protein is CASSFALGGELFF. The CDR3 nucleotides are TGTGCCAGCAGCTTTGCGCTAGGCGGGGAGCTGTTTTTT.

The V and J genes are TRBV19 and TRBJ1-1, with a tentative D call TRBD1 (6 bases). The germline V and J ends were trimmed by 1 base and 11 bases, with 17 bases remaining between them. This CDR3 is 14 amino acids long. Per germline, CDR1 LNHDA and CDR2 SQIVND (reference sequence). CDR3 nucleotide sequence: TGTGCCAGTAGTATAGCCAGAGGTAGGGGGAAGGCTTTCTTT. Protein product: CASSIARGRGKAFF.

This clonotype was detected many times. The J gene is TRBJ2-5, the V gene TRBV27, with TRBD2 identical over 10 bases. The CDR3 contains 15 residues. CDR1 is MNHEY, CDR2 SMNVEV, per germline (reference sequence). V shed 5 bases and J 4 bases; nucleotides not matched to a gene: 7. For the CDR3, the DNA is TGTGCCAGCAGTGAAGCGGGAGGGCCGGCAGAGACCCAGTACTTC. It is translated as CASSEAGGPAETQYF.

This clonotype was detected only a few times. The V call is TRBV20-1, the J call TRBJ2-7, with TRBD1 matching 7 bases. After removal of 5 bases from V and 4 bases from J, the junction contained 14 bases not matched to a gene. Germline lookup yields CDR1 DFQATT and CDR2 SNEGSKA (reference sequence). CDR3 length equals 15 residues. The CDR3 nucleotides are TGCAGTGCTCAAACTACAGGGGAAGCGCAGTACGAGCAGTACTTC. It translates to CSAQTTGEAQYEQYF.

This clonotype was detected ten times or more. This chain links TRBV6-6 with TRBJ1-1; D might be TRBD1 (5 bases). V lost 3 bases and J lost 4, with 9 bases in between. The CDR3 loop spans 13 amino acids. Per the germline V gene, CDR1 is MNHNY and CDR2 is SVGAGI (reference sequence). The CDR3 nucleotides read TGTGCCAGCAGTTATTCTGGGGGCACTGAAGCTTTCTTT. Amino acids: CASSYSGGTEAFF.

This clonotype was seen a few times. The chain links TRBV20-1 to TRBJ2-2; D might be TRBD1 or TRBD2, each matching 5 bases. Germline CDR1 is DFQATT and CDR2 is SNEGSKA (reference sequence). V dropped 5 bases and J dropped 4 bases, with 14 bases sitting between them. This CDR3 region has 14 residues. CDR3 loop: CSAAAGTLTGELFF. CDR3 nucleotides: TGCAGTGCTGCAGCCGGGACCCTCACCGGGGAGCTGTTTTTT.

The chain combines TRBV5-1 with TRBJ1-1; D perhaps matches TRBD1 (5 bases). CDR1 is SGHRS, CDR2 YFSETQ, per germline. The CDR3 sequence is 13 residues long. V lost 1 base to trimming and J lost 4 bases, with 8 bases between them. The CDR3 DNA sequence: TGCGCCAGCAGCTTGTCCGGGGGCACTGAAGCTTTCTTT. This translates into CASSLSGGTEAFF.

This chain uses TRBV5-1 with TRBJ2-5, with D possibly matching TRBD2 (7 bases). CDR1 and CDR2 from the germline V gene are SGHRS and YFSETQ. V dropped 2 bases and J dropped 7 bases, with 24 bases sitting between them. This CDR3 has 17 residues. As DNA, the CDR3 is TGCGCCAGCAGCTTAAAAGGGGGGGGTATGGACACCCGGACCCAGTACTTC. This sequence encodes CASSLKGGGMDTRTQYF.

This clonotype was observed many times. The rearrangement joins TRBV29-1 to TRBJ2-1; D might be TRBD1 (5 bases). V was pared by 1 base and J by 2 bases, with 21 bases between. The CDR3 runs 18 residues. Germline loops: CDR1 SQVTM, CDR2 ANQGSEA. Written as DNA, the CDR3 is TGCAGCGTTGAAGGCTTTGGGAACAAGGGGATCCCCTACAATGAGCAGTTCTTC. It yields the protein CSVEGFGNKGIPYNEQFF.

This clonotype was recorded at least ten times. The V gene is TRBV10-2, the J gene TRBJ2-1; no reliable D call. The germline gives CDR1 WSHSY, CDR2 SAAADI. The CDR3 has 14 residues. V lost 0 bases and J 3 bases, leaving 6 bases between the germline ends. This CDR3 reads CASSESWDYNEQFF. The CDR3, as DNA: TGCGCCAGCAGTGAGTCCTGGGACTACAATGAGCAGTTCTTC.

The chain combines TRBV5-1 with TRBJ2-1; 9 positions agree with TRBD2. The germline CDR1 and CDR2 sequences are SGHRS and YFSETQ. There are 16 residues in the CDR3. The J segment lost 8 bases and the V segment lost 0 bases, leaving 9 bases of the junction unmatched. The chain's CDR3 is CASSLAGASGDYEQFF. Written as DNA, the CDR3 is TGCGCCAGCAGCTTGGCCGGCGCTAGCGGGGATTATGAGCAGTTCTTC.

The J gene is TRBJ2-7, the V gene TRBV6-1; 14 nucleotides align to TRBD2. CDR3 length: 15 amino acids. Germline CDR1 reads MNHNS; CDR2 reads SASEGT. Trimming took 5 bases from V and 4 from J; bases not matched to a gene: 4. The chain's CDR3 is CASSRGTSGSYEQYF. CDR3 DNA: TGTGCCAGCAGTCGCGGGACTAGCGGGAGTTACGAGCAGTACTTC.

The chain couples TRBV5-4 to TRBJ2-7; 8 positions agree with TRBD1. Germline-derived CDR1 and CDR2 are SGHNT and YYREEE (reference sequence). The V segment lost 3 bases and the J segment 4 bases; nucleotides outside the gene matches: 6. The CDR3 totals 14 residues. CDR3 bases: TGTGCCAGCAGCTCCCAGGGGGCGATGTACGAGCAGTACTTC. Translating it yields CASSSQGAMYEQYF.